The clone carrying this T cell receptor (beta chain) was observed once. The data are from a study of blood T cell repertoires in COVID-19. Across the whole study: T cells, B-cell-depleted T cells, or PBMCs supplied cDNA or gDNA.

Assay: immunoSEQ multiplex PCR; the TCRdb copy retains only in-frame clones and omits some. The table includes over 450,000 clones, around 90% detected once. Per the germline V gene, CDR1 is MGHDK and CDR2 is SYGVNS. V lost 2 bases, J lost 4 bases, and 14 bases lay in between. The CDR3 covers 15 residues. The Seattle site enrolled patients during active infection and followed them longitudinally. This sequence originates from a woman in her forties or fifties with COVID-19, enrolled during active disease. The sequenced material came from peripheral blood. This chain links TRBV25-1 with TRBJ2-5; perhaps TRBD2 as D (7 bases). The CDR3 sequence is CASSEGGGPVETQYF. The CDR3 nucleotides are TGTGCCAGCAGTGAAGGGGGGGGGCCCGTAGAGACCCAGTACTTC.